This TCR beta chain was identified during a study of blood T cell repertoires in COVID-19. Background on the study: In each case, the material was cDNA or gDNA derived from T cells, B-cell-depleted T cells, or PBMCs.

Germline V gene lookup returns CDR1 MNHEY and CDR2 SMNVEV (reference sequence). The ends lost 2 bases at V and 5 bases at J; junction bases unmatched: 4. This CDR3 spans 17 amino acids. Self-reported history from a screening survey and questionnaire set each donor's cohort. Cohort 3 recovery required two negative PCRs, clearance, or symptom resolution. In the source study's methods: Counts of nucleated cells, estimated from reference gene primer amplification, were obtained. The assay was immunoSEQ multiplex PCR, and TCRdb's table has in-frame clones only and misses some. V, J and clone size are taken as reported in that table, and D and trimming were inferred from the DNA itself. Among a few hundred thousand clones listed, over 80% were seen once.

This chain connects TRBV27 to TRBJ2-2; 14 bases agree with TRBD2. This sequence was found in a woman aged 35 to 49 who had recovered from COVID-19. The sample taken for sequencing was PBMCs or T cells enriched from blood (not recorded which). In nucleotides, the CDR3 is TGTGCCAGCAGTTTAGGGACTAGCGGGAGTCGGACCGGGGAGCTGTTTTTT. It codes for CASSLGTSGSRTGELFF.